These 26 T cell receptor beta chains came from one sample sequenced in a study of T cells after yellow fever vaccination. TCRdb ran MiXCR on the 5' RACE reads and lists one entry per CDR3 protein. Of some 160,000 distinct CDR3 sequences listed, around 9.3% are singletons. Sequenced here: CD8+ T cells sorted from PBMCs, sampled 45 days after the yellow fever booster vaccination. The receptors stem from a man between 18 and 29 years old who received the YFV17D yellow fever vaccine.

This clonotype was seen ten or more times. The CDR3 DNA follows: TGTGCCAGCAGTTTATCCGGACCAAGCTCCTACAATGAGCAGTTCTTC. Translated, it gives CASSLSGPSSYNEQFF. This sequence joins TRBV28 and TRBJ2-1; D is ambiguous. CDR3 length: 16 residues. The ends were cut back, 1 base at V and 0 bases at J, with 10 bases in the middle. Germline CDR1 MDHEN, CDR2 SYDVKM.

A few counts support this clonotype. The chain has TRBV27 and TRBJ2-3; perhaps TRBD1 as D (5 bases). The V end was cut by 5 bases, the J end by 2 bases, with 17 bases between. Germline V gene data show CDR1 as MNHEY and CDR2 as SMNVEV (reference sequence). The CDR3 totals 16 residues. The CDR3 loop reads CASSPQGLSFTDTQYF. CDR3 nucleotides: TGTGCCAGCAGTCCGCAGGGTTTGTCGTTCACAGATACGCAGTATTTT.

The chain employs TRBV5-6 and TRBJ1-2; D call uncertain. CDR3 length: 14 amino acids. V was shortened by 4 bases and J by 5 bases, with 15 bases between the two germline ends. CDR1 SGHDT and CDR2 YYEEEE come from the germline V gene. The CDR3 nucleotides are TGTGCCAGCAGCCTCCCGGCGGTGGGATATGGCTACACCTTC. The encoded protein is CASSLPAVGYGYTF.

This rearrangement joins TRBV23-1 to TRBJ2-3; either TRBD1 or TRBD2 may fit D (5 bases each). Being an ORF, TRBV23-1 has a function that is uncertain. This CDR3 contains 17 residues. V lost 4 bases and J lost 2, with 19 bases in between. The CDR3 bases are TGCGCCAGCAGTCTCCGGGTACGGGGCCCTTTCACAGATACGCAGTATTTT. Amino acids: CASSLRVRGPFTDTQYF.

In this sample, this clonotype turned up a few times. The chain employs TRBV6-2 or TRBV6-3 and TRBJ2-7; 10 bases are shared with TRBD1. Germline-derived CDR1 and CDR2 are MNHEY and SVGEGT. V gave up 6 bases and J gave up 4 bases; unmatched junction bases: 12. This CDR3 region has 16 residues. The CDR3 bases are TGTGCCAGCAGACCCGGGACAGGGGCAAATTGGTACGAGCAGTACGTC. Encoded protein: CASRPGTGANWYEQYV.

The chain links TRBV20-1 to TRBJ2-1, with D perhaps matching TRBD1 or TRBD2 (6 bases each). With 7 bases removed from V and 6 bases from J, the gap between germline ends came to 13 bases. This CDR3 has 12 residues. Germline-derived CDR1 and CDR2 are DFQATT and SNEGSKA (reference sequence). The CDR3 reads CSVKGGINEQFF. The CDR3, as DNA: TGCAGTGTCAAAGGGGGGATCAATGAGCAGTTCTTC.

This sequence joins TRBV6-5 and TRBJ2-5; D remains ambiguous. The CDR3 extends over 11 amino acids. V was clipped by 8 bases and J by 3 bases, with 7 bases between them. Germline V gene sequence: CDR1 MNHEY, CDR2 SVGAGI. The CDR3 nucleotides read TGTGCCAGCGCCTTAAAAGAGACCCAGTACTTC. Protein: CASALKETQYF.

This clonotype was seen a handful of times. This rearrangement joins TRBV7-9 to TRBJ1-2, with D perhaps TRBD1 (5 bases). The germline V gene encodes CDR1 SEHNR and CDR2 FQNEAQ (reference sequence). The V end was cut by 4 bases, the J end by 7 bases, with 16 bases between. The CDR3 has 14 residues. CDR3: CASSSGGQGGGYTF. The CDR3 DNA follows: TGTGCCAGCAGCTCCGGTGGGCAGGGAGGTGGCTACACCTTC.

This clonotype was detected a few times. The V gene is TRBV28, the J gene TRBJ2-2; D perhaps matches TRBD2 (6 bases). Germline CDR1 and CDR2: MDHEN and SYDVKM. The CDR3 length is 13 residues. The ends were cut back, 7 bases at V and 4 bases at J, with 10 bases in the middle. CDR3 residues: CASTPGGTGELFF. The CDR3 region has the DNA TGTGCCAGCACCCCCGGGGGCACCGGGGAGCTGTTTTTT.

The chain couples TRBV7-9 to TRBJ1-4; D gene ambiguous. The V gene lost 3 bases and the J gene lost 6 bases, with 14 bases spanning the gap. This CDR3 region has 15 residues. CDR1 SEHNR and CDR2 FQNEAQ come from the germline V gene (reference sequence). This chain's CDR3 is CASSLNYLGYEKLFF. CDR3 DNA sequence: TGTGCCAGCAGCTTGAACTACCTAGGTTATGAAAAACTGTTTTTT. The variable domain in full, with the rest retrieved from reference TRBV7-9 and TRBJ1-4, is DTGVSQNPRHKITKRGQNVTFRCDPISEHNRLYWYRQTLGQGPEFLTYFQNEAQLEKSRLLSDRFSAERPKGSFSTLEIQRTEQGDSAMYLCASSLNYLGYEKLFFGSGTQLSVL.

This clonotype was counted only a few times. The V call is TRBV10-3, the J call TRBJ2-1; TRBD2 aligns across 8 bases. Losses at the gene ends were 3 bases for V and 0 bases for J; bases not matched to a gene: 7. The CDR3 spans 17 residues. Germline V lookup: CDR1 ENHRY, CDR2 SYGVKD. In DNA, the CDR3 is TGTGCCATCAGTGATGGGACTAGTGGTAGCTCCTACAATGAGCAGTTCTTC. It is translated as CAISDGTSGSSYNEQFF.

This clonotype was counted only a few times. The V and J genes are TRBV30 and TRBJ1-2, with 7 nucleotides matching TRBD1. After removal of 3 bases from V and 7 bases from J, the junction contained 8 bases not matched to a gene. The CDR3 runs to 13 residues. Germline V gives CDR1 GTSNPN, CDR2 SVGIG (reference sequence). The CDR3 DNA reads as TGTGCCTGGAGAACCCTACAGGGGACTGGCTACACCTTC. Protein product: CAWRTLQGTGYTF.

The genes are TRBV27 and TRBJ1-2; no reliable D call. The V and J ends lost 6 bases and 4 bases respectively, with 18 bases between them. CDR1 is MNHEY and CDR2 is SMNVEV in the germline V gene (reference sequence). The CDR3 contains 15 residues. The CDR3 DNA sequence: TGTGCCAGCAGGCCTGCCGGGCTAGGGAGCTATGGCTACACCTTC. Residues: CASRPAGLGSYGYTF.

The chain has TRBV27 and TRBJ2-3; 8 bases match TRBD1. CDR1 MNHEY and CDR2 SMNVEV come from the germline V gene (reference sequence). The CDR3 is made up of 15 amino acids. J lost 3 bases, V lost 5 bases, and 7 bases had no gene match. CDR3 sequence: CASSDGQGRTDTQYF. The CDR3, as DNA: TGTGCCAGCAGTGATGGACAGGGTAGGACAGATACGCAGTATTTT.

This rearrangement joins TRBV6-1 to TRBJ2-5; 9 positions match TRBD2. V lost 7 bases and J lost 3; bases outside the gene matches: 3. Per the germline V gene, CDR1 is MNHNS and CDR2 is SASEGT. The CDR3 runs to 13 residues. CDR3 nucleotide sequence: TGTGCCAGCACGCGACTAGCGGAAGAGACCCAGTACTTC. Its translation is CASTRLAEETQYF.

Only a few counts were recorded for this clonotype. The J gene is TRBJ2-7, the V gene TRBV29-1; TRBD1 aligns across 9 bases. With V trimmed by 7 bases and J by 5 bases, 9 bases remained unmatched. Looked up from germline, CDR1 is SQVTM and CDR2 is ANQGSEA. The CDR3 covers 13 residues. This CDR3 reads CSATGTGTHEQYF. CDR3 DNA: TGCAGCGCAACCGGGACAGGGACCCACGAGCAGTACTTC.

The chain recombines TRBV19 with TRBJ2-6; D call uncertain. This CDR3 region has 16 residues. Germline V gene data show CDR1 as LNHDA and CDR2 as SQIVND (reference sequence). The ends were cut back, 4 bases at V and 0 bases at J, with 10 bases in the middle. Here the CDR3 reads CASSRTGSSGANVLTF. In DNA, the CDR3 is TGTGCCAGTAGTAGGACGGGTAGCTCTGGGGCCAACGTCCTGACTTTC.

Ten or more counts support this clonotype. The genes are TRBV29-1 and TRBJ2-5; no clear D. In germline, CDR1 is SQVTM, CDR2 ANQGSEA. The CDR3 is 12 amino acids. Between the trimmed V and J ends, which lost 3 bases and 3 bases, there was a span of 8 bases. The CDR3 DNA reads as TGCAGCGTTGAGTGGGTGGAAGAGACCCAGTACTTC. It is translated as CSVEWVEETQYF.

This clonotype was picked up many times. The V gene is TRBV12-5, the J gene TRBJ2-1, with 7 bases matching TRBD1. The J segment lost 6 bases and the V segment lost 6 bases, leaving 11 bases of the junction unmatched. Germline CDR1 reads LGHNT; CDR2 reads FRNRAP. The CDR3 is 15 residues long. CDR3 sequence: CASGTFPTGVNEQFF. The CDR3 nucleotides are TGTGCTAGTGGCACTTTCCCTACAGGGGTCAATGAGCAGTTCTTC.

V is TRBV19 and J is TRBJ2-7; 11 nucleotides match TRBD2. CDR1 LNHDA and CDR2 SQIVND come from the germline V gene (reference sequence). The CDR3 spans 15 residues. The J segment lost 3 bases and the V segment lost 5 bases, leaving 6 bases of the junction unmatched. CDR3 DNA: TGTGCCAGTAGTGTAGCCGGGACTAGCGGCTACGAGCAGTACTTC. The encoded protein is CASSVAGTSGYEQYF.

The chain carries TRBV7-3 and TRBJ2-1; tentative D call: TRBD1 (6 bases). Germline CDR1 SGHTA, CDR2 FQGTGA. Trimming took 3 bases from V and 7 from J, leaving 10 bases between them. This CDR3 region has 13 residues. CDR3 residues: CASSLDRLNEQFF. CDR3 sequence (DNA): TGTGCCAGCAGCTTGGACAGATTAAATGAGCAGTTCTTC.

This clonotype has more than one count but fewer than ten. V usage is TRBV3-1 and J usage is TRBJ2-5, with 13 nucleotides matching TRBD2. V dropped 4 bases and J dropped 0; count of bases not matched to a gene: 14. Germline values: CDR1 LGHDT, CDR2 YNNKEL (reference sequence). CDR3 size: 20 residues. The CDR3 DNA sequence: TGTGCCAGCAGCCCACACGCTTGGACTAGCGGGGGCGCCGACCAAGAGACCCAGTACTTC. It yields the protein CASSPHAWTSGGADQETQYF.

The chain carries TRBV7-2 and TRBJ1-1; 7 nucleotides agree with TRBD1. The CDR3 has 12 amino acids. The ends lost 5 bases at V and 8 bases at J; junction bases unmatched: 5. Germline V gene data show CDR1 as SGHTA and CDR2 as FQGNSA. The CDR3 DNA reads as TGTGCCAGCAGCCCGACAGGGAACGAAGCTTTCTTT. Translating it yields CASSPTGNEAFF.

This clonotype was detected a few times. V is TRBV6-2 or TRBV6-3 and J is TRBJ2-5; 8 nucleotides align to TRBD2. This CDR3 is built from 16 residues. CDR1 is MNHEY and CDR2 is SVGEGT in the germline V gene. Germline trimming cut 0 bases from V and 7 bases from J; bases unmatched to any gene: 10. CDR3 bases: TGTGCCAGCAGTTACTCGATCGGCGGGGGGCCGCCGACCCAGTACTTC. Its translation is CASSYSIGGGPPTQYF.

This clonotype has more than one count but fewer than ten. The chain has TRBV30 and TRBJ2-7; TRBD1 agrees at 9 bases. The trim removed 2 bases at V and 5 bases at J, leaving 7 bases unmatched. CDR1 is GTSNPN and CDR2 is SVGIG in the germline V gene (reference sequence). CDR3 length: 14 amino acids. CDR3 amino acids: CAWSSGQGVHEQYF. CDR3 sequence (DNA): TGTGCCTGGAGTTCGGGACAGGGTGTTCACGAGCAGTACTTC.

V and J are TRBV7-8 and TRBJ1-5; 7 nucleotides align to TRBD1. V gave up 3 bases and J gave up 6 bases; unmatched junction bases: 5. This CDR3 is 14 amino acids long. Per germline, CDR1 SGHVS and CDR2 FQNEAQ. DNA of the CDR3: TGTGCCAGCAGCTTGGAGGGGGCGTTTCAGCCCCAGCATTTT. This translates into CASSLEGAFQPQHF.